The source of this T cell receptor beta chain is a study of OX40 agonist ivuxolimab in advanced cancers. In terms of the full investigation: Ivuxolimab, which targeted the costimulatory receptor OX40 (CD134), was an agonistic, fully human IgG2 monoclonal antibody. The paper describes the monotherapy dose-escalation part (N ≈ 52 patients) of the phase I trial of ivuxolimab. Among the roughly 50 dose-escalation patients, around 19 had hepatocellular carcinoma, 15 or so melanoma, 9 renal cell carcinoma and 9 head and neck cancer. In the dose-escalation cohort, more than 80% of patients were male, and the mean age was approximately 60 years with a range of roughly 20 to 80. Partial responses occurred in three dose-escalation patients, of whom one had hepatocellular carcinoma and two had cutaneous melanoma. Patients were allowed to have had prior anti-PD-1, anti-PD-L1 or anti-CTLA-4 therapy, and approximately 40% of the dose-escalation patients had been treated with checkpoint inhibitors. Intravenous ivuxolimab was administered to patients every 2 weeks at six dose levels: 0.01, 0.1, 0.3, 1.5, 3 and 10 mg/kg. Peripheral TCRbeta sequencing aimed to test whether ivuxolimab altered TCR sequence diversity and caused clonal T-cell expansion. The study at large found these results: Low levels of normalized T-cell clonal expansion were also seen in some nonresponding patients. The antigen specificity of the clonally expanded peripheral T cells was not determined. After ivuxolimab, CD8+ T cells had more expanded clones than CD4+ T cells on average. At doses from 0.1 to 3.0 mg/kg, clonal expansion was seen in both CD4+ and CD8+ blood T cells between baseline and week 6. In the 0.1-3.0 mg/kg groups, partial responders had among the lowest normalized peripheral clonal expansion, particularly in CD8+ T cells.

Patients with a history of autoimmune disease or receiving systemic immunosuppression were excluded from the trial. Peripheral blood for TCR sequencing was drawn from every dose cohort at baseline, at cycle 4 day 1 and at cycle 7 day 1. Samples came from an open-label, multicenter, first-in-human phase I dose-escalation trial of ivuxolimab. Adults with locally advanced or metastatic melanoma, renal cell carcinoma, hepatocellular carcinoma or head and neck squamous cell carcinoma were enrolled in the trial. CD4+ and CD8+ T cells were sorted separately from peripheral blood before TCR sequencing. Taken from cysteine to phenylalanine, the CDR3 has 16 residues. Only the CDR3 part of the read is kept: 48 bases, read in frame from the first base. V gives up 8 bases and J gives up 2 bases, and the segment between their germline ends measures 22 bases. Reading the germline V gene (reference sequence) gives CDR1 LNHDA and CDR2 SQIVND.

Regarding this clone: Its antigen is currently not known. No clone much larger than this one lies a single base away; base qualities are absent.

Genomic DNA was extracted from sorted cells for sequencing of the TCRbeta CDR3 region. The immunoSEQ Assay was used for sequencing of TCRbeta CDR3 regions. TCRdb obtained this table from immuneACCESS and retained in-frame rearrangements with V and J assigned. These tables miss some clones; where compared with another copy, unresolved V genes account for less than half of the shortfall, and the remainder is unexplained. The sample records about 58,000 clones, over 65% of which are singletons. In total, the top ten clones hold 2.5% to 3.5% of the sample. The source material was CD4+ or CD8+ T cells sorted from blood, sampled in a trial of the OX40 agonist ivuxolimab. The TCR originated in an adult with an advanced solid tumor such as melanoma, head and neck, liver or kidney cancer. The chain couples TRBV19 to TRBJ2-7; a weak D assignment points to TRBD1 (8 bases agree). At the DNA level, the sequence is TGTGCCAGTCCCGCACCAGACAGGGGAGGGGCCTACGAGCAGTACTTC. This gives the protein CASPAPDRGGAYEQYF.